These 18 T cell receptor beta chains share one sample of origin, sequenced in a study of naive and memory T cell subsets. Described treatment: skin biopsy from PPD injection site in Mantoux-positive individual. TCR cDNA received a 3' ligated oligonucleotide that carried a UMI. Amplification of ligated cDNA took four PCR rounds with SP2 and nested alpha and beta constant primers. A single record per CDR3 protein comes from TCRdb applying MiXCR to the UMI-ligation and nested PCR reads. Here the sample spans 37,000 or so distinct CDR3 sequences, 9.5% to 12% being singletons. The sample was skin, taken from a tuberculin skin test site. These receptors came from an adult in good health.

The gene calls are TRBV11-3 and TRBJ2-2; maybe TRBD1 (5 bases). In germline, CDR1 is SGHNT, CDR2 YENEEA. Trimming pared 6 bases from V and 6 bases from J, leaving 8 bases between. CDR3 length: 12 amino acids. The CDR3 region is CASRKGAGELFF. DNA for the CDR3: TGTGCCAGCAGAAAAGGGGCCGGGGAGCTGTTTTTT.

Ten or more counts support this clonotype. The genes are TRBV6-6 and TRBJ1-5; D is perhaps TRBD1 (6 bases). Germline CDR1 and CDR2: MNHNY and SVGAGI (reference sequence). This CDR3 region has 14 residues. V was pared by 5 bases and J by 0 bases, with 8 bases between. CDR3 bases: TGTGCCAGCAGTATGACAGGTAGCAATCAGCCCCAGCATTTT. Its translation is CASSMTGSNQPQHF.

In this sample, this clonotype turned up a few times. CDR3 amino acids: CASSYLAPRNEQFF. The CDR3 nucleotides read TGTGCCAGCAGTTACCTTGCCCCCCGAAATGAGCAGTTCTTC. The gene calls are TRBV6-5 and TRBJ2-1; no firm D call. Per germline, CDR1 MNHEY and CDR2 SVGAGI. The CDR3 is 14 residues long. The V end was cut by 2 bases, the J end by 7 bases, with 12 bases between.

This clonotype is termed medium-sized. The J gene is TRBJ2-3, the V gene TRBV18; D is tentatively TRBD1 or TRBD2 (6 bases each). Germline V gives CDR1 KGHSH, CDR2 LQKENI. This CDR3 spans 17 amino acids. Trimming shortened V by 2 bases and J by 0 bases, and 15 bases separated the two germline ends. The CDR3 protein is CASSPIGGFRSTDTQYF. The DNA of the CDR3 is TGTGCCAGCTCACCAATCGGGGGCTTCAGGAGCACAGATACGCAGTATTTT. The complete variable domain, with remaining parts taken from reference TRBV18 and TRBJ2-3, reads NAGVMQNPRHLVRRRGQEARLRCSPMKGHSHVYWYRQLPEEGLKFMVYLQKENIIDESGMPKERFSAEFPKEGPSILRIQQVVRGDSAAYFCASSPIGGFRSTDTQYFGPGTRLTVL.

Ten or more counts support this clonotype. The chain uses TRBV4-2 and TRBJ2-1, with D maybe TRBD1 (6 bases). The CDR3 is 14 residues long. The V end lost 6 bases, the J end lost 5 bases, and 14 bases lay between the germline ends. Germline V gene lookup returns CDR1 LGHNA and CDR2 YNFKEQ. CDR3 loop: CASRQQGSDNEQFF. DNA of the CDR3: TGTGCCAGCAGACAACAGGGATCCGACAATGAGCAGTTCTTC.

This clonotype was seen at least ten times. This rearrangement joins TRBV6-5 to TRBJ1-4; 7 bases are a match to TRBD1. The CDR3 is 13 residues long. The V segment lost 7 bases and the J segment 4 bases; nucleotides outside the gene matches: 3. The germline V gene encodes CDR1 MNHEY and CDR2 SVGAGI. CDR3 sequence reads: CASMTGINEKLFF. DNA of the CDR3: TGTGCCAGCATGACAGGGATTAATGAAAAACTGTTTTTT.

V gene TRBV28 combines with J gene TRBJ2-5, with TRBD2 identical over 7 bases. CDR1 and CDR2 (germline): MDHEN, SYDVKM. With 5 bases clipped from V and 8 bases from J, the junction kept 14 bases outside the gene matches. This CDR3 is 15 amino acids long. The CDR3 region is CASSPGSSGALTQYF. The DNA of the CDR3 is TGTGCCAGCAGTCCCGGTTCGAGCGGGGCTTTAACCCAGTACTTC. The full variable domain, its missing parts supplied by reference TRBV28 and TRBJ2-5, is DVKVTQSSRYLVKRTGEKVFLECVQDMDHENMFWYRQDPGLGLRLIYFSYDVKMKEKGDIPEGYSVSREKKERFSLILESASTNQTSMYLCASSPGSSGALTQYFGPGTRLLVL.

There are many counts of this clonotype. The chain has TRBV9 and TRBJ2-7; 10 nucleotides agree with TRBD2. The CDR3 consists of 14 residues. CDR1 is SGDLS, CDR2 YYNGEE, per germline. V shed 3 bases, J shed 2 bases, and the junction held 2 bases outside the gene matches. The CDR3 nucleotides are TGTGCCAGCAGCGCTAGCGGGAGTCCCTACGAGCAGTACTTC. This codes for CASSASGSPYEQYF.

This clonotype has ten or more counts. The chain combines TRBV20-1 with TRBJ2-3; TRBD2 agrees at 9 bases. CDR1 is DFQATT and CDR2 is SNEGSKA in the germline V gene (reference sequence). The CDR3 covers 18 residues. V gave up 2 bases and J gave up 0 bases; unmatched junction bases: 12. DNA of the CDR3: TGCAGTGCTAGACAGAGCGGGAGGCTTTCCTCTAGCACAGATACGCAGTATTTT. It translates to CSARQSGRLSSSTDTQYF.

This chain joins TRBV7-3 and TRBJ2-3, with 11 bases identical to TRBD2. Germline V CDR1 and CDR2: SGHTA, FQGTGA. This CDR3 has 14 residues. V dropped 5 bases and J dropped 6; count of bases not matched to a gene: 4. CDR3 bases: TGTGCCAGCAGCGATACTAGCGGGAGCGATACGCAGTATTTT. As protein: CASSDTSGSDTQYF.

The chain carries TRBV19 and TRBJ1-1; D remains unclear. CDR1 is LNHDA and CDR2 is SQIVND in the germline V gene (reference sequence). CDR3 length: 13 residues. With 5 bases removed from V and 4 bases from J, the gap between germline ends came to 11 bases. CDR3 nucleotide sequence: TGTGCCAGTAGTGAAACAAGGGCCACTGAAGCTTTCTTT. It specifies CASSETRATEAFF.

This clonotype occurred many times. J is TRBJ2-7 and V is TRBV7-8, with TRBD2 as a possible D gene (5 bases). This CDR3 contains 12 residues. V lost 4 bases and J 12 bases, leaving 16 bases between the germline ends. The germline V gene encodes CDR1 SGHVS and CDR2 FQNEAQ. CDR3 sequence: CASSYGGDARYF. CDR3 DNA sequence: TGTGCCAGCAGCTACGGAGGAGACGCGAGGTACTTC.

Sample share makes this clonotype medium-sized (0.01 to 0.1%). J is TRBJ2-3 and V is TRBV29-1; the match to TRBD1 covers 8 bases. There are 15 residues in the CDR3. With V trimmed by 2 bases and J by 0 bases, 4 bases remained unmatched. Germline loops: CDR1 SQVTM, CDR2 ANQGSEA. The CDR3 loop is CSVERWDRSTDTQYF. CDR3 in DNA: TGCAGCGTTGAAAGATGGGACAGGAGCACAGATACGCAGTATTTT.

V usage is TRBV2 and J usage is TRBJ1-1, with D perhaps TRBD1 (6 bases). This CDR3 is 16 amino acids long. Germline V gene data show CDR1 as SNHLY and CDR2 as FYNNEI. V lost 1 base and J 0 bases, leaving 12 bases between the germline ends. In DNA form, the CDR3 reads TGTGCCAGCAGTGAAGGTACAGGGTTTATGAACACTGAAGCTTTCTTT. This codes for CASSEGTGFMNTEAFF.

This clonotype appeared many times. The chain links TRBV20-1 to TRBJ2-7; possibly TRBD1 for D (6 bases). Germline V lookup: CDR1 DFQATT, CDR2 SNEGSKA (reference sequence). Trimming took off 4 bases at V and 0 bases at J, with 13 bases between the two ends. The CDR3 has 14 residues. The CDR3 DNA reads TGCAGTGCTAAAGGACAGACGGTCTCCTACGAGCAGTACTTC. Amino acids: CSAKGQTVSYEQYF.

V is TRBV2 and J is TRBJ1-1; maybe TRBD1 (6 bases). The CDR3 contains 13 residues. The V and J ends lost 4 bases and 4 bases respectively, with 10 bases between them. From germline, CDR1 is SNHLY and CDR2 FYNNEI. The CDR3: CASSGNRATEAFF. CDR3 nucleotide sequence: TGTGCCAGCAGTGGTAACAGGGCCACTGAAGCTTTCTTT.

The sample holds many counts of this clonotype. The genes are TRBV28 and TRBJ2-5; D might be TRBD1 or TRBD2, each matching 5 bases. The germline V gene has CDR1 MDHEN and CDR2 SYDVKM. V dropped 6 bases and J dropped 0 bases, with 11 bases sitting between them. This CDR3 region has 14 residues. CDR3 protein: CASSPGTDQETQYF. The CDR3 DNA is TGTGCCAGCAGCCCCGGGACCGACCAAGAGACCCAGTACTTC. Complete variable domain (other parts from reference TRBV28 and TRBJ2-5): DVKVTQSSRYLVKRTGEKVFLECVQDMDHENMFWYRQDPGLGLRLIYFSYDVKMKEKGDIPEGYSVSREKKERFSLILESASTNQTSMYLCASSPGTDQETQYFGPGTRLLVL.

This clonotype appeared many times. The DNA of the CDR3 is TGTGCCAGCAGAAACTGGGGAGACTTCTACAATGAGCAGTTCTTC. Translating gives CASRNWGDFYNEQFF. The genes are TRBV28 and TRBJ2-1; weak D call: TRBD2 (5 bases). V lost 6 bases to trimming and J lost 3 bases, with 15 bases between them. The CDR3 is 15 amino acids. Germline CDR1 MDHEN, CDR2 SYDVKM.